Presented here are 26 T cell receptor beta chains from one specimen sequenced in a study of shared clonotypes between healthy human individuals. Data came from immunoSEQ multiplex PCR; TCRdb stores just in-frame clones and leaves some out. The sample contains roughly 500,000 clones, more than 65% of which appear only once. The specimen was PBMCs. The receptor source for this set is a woman between 40 and 50 years old in good health. Some clones in this sample may be carry-over from other donors' samples.

On this clone itself: A far larger clone is one base from this, pointing to a likely read error. The J gene is TRBJ2-1, the V gene TRBV4-2, with D hard to call. Germline V gene sequence: CDR1 LGHNA, CDR2 YNFKEQ. This CDR3 comprises 12 residues. Trimming stripped 7 bases from V and 8 bases from J, with 12 bases between. CDR3 in DNA: TGTGCCAGCATCCTAAACCGGTATGAGCAGTTCTTC. Translation: CASILNRYEQFF.

This chain links TRBV7-9 with TRBJ1-1; D possibly corresponds to TRBD1 (5 bases). The CDR3 is made up of 15 amino acids. Trimming took 2 bases from V and 5 from J, leaving 15 bases between them. Germline V CDR1 and CDR2: SEHNR, FQNEAQ (reference sequence). The CDR3 bases are TGTGCCAGCAGCTTATCAGGGTACGTTCGGACTGAAGCTTTCTTT. Its translation: CASSLSGYVRTEAFF.

For this clone: A far larger clone is off by one base, so a read error is likely. The V call is TRBV7-9, the J call TRBJ1-2; tentative D call: TRBD1 (6 bases). V was trimmed by 5 bases and J by 2 bases, leaving 15 bases between them. This CDR3 contains 15 residues. Germline values: CDR1 SEHNR, CDR2 FQNEAQ (reference sequence). DNA for the CDR3: TGTGCCAGCAGCCCCGAAACAGGGTCCAACTATGGCTACACCTTC. Translating it yields CASSPETGSNYGYTF.

This clone came up a few times. V usage is TRBV7-9 and J usage is TRBJ1-1; 7 positions agree with TRBD1. V lost 4 bases and J lost 10; bases outside the gene matches: 3. Germline CDR1 SEHNR, CDR2 FQNEAQ (reference sequence). This CDR3 has 11 residues. The CDR3 is CASSSEGAAFF. Here the CDR3 DNA reads TGTGCCAGCAGCTCCGAGGGGGCAGCTTTCTTT.

This chain links TRBV19 with TRBJ1-1; maybe TRBD1 (5 bases). The length of the CDR3 is 14 residues. Per the germline V gene, CDR1 is LNHDA and CDR2 is SQIVND (reference sequence). Trimming stripped 3 bases from V and 4 bases from J, with 12 bases between. The CDR3 DNA sequence: TGTGCCAGTAGTATGGGGGGATTCGGCACTGAAGCTTTCTTT. It codes for CASSMGGFGTEAFF.

The CDR3 DNA sequence: TGTGCCAGCAGTTTGAGAGACAGGCCGTGGCAGCCCCAGCATTTT. This sequence encodes CASSLRDRPWQPQHF. The rearrangement uses TRBV28 and TRBJ1-5; D is perhaps TRBD1 (6 bases). Germline lookup yields CDR1 MDHEN and CDR2 SYDVKM. The length of the CDR3 is 15 residues. The ends were cut back, 3 bases at V and 7 bases at J, with 16 bases in the middle. Full variable domain (rest looked up from reference TRBV28 and TRBJ1-5): DVKVTQSSRYLVKRTGEKVFLECVQDMDHENMFWYRQDPGLGLRLIYFSYDVKMKEKGDIPEGYSVSREKKERFSLILESASTNQTSMYLCASSLRDRPWQPQHFGDGTRLSIL.

The CDR3 nucleotides are TGTGCCAGCAGTGACGGGGTTTCCTACGAGCAGTACTTC. It yields the protein CASSDGVSYEQYF. The V call is TRBV2, the J call TRBJ2-7, with D maybe TRBD2 (5 bases). The CDR3 covers 13 residues. Germline CDR1 SNHLY, CDR2 FYNNEI. V lost 3 bases and J 1 base, leaving 7 bases between the germline ends.

V usage is TRBV7-9 and J usage is TRBJ1-1; D not certain. The germline CDR1 and CDR2 sequences are SEHNR and FQNEAQ (reference sequence). This CDR3 has 15 residues. The ends were cut back, 0 bases at V and 2 bases at J, with 10 bases in the middle. This chain's CDR3 is CASSLAGLQNTEAFF. As DNA, the CDR3 is TGTGCCAGCAGCTTAGCGGGCCTACAAAACACTGAAGCTTTCTTT.

As to this clone: This is likely an artifact of a read error, given a far larger clone one base away. Other DNA sequences in this sample translate to the same CDR3. V is TRBV6-5 and J is TRBJ1-5; D is ambiguous. V lost 0 bases, J lost 0 bases, and 9 bases lay in between. The germline CDR1 and CDR2 sequences are MNHEY and SVGAGI. This CDR3 has 16 amino acids. CDR3: CASSYSTGYSNQPQHF. The CDR3 DNA follows: TGTGCCAGCAGTTACTCGACGGGCTATAGCAATCAGCCCCAGCATTTT.

The rearrangement joins TRBV6-6 to TRBJ2-7, with TRBD1 matching 7 bases. The V gene end was trimmed by 5 bases and the J gene end by 3 bases; junction bases not matched to a gene: 13. CDR1 and CDR2 (germline): MNHNY, SVGAGI (reference sequence). The length of the CDR3 is 16 residues. In DNA form, the CDR3 reads TGTGCCAGCAGTCCCCTCTCGACAGGGAGAGACTACGAGCAGTACTTC. The encoded protein is CASSPLSTGRDYEQYF.

The chain has TRBV30 and TRBJ2-7; possible D gene TRBD1, 6 bases. This CDR3 is 11 amino acids long. V lost 8 bases and J lost 7, with 15 bases in between. Germline assignment: CDR1 GTSNPN and CDR2 SVGIG (reference sequence). Here the CDR3 reads CARTYRVEQYF. CDR3 coding DNA: TGTGCCCGGACCTACAGGGTTGAGCAGTACTTC.

This clone was seen just once. The J gene is TRBJ1-5, the V gene TRBV19; possible D gene TRBD1, 5 bases. The V and J ends lost 2 bases and 4 bases respectively, with 12 bases between them. Germline V gene sequence: CDR1 LNHDA, CDR2 SQIVND (reference sequence). The CDR3 is made up of 15 amino acids. The CDR3 region is CASSISRAGNQPQHF. The CDR3 DNA is TGTGCCAGTAGTATAAGTCGCGCAGGGAATCAGCCCCAGCATTTT.

This chain joins TRBV7-2 and TRBJ2-1; no firm D call. The CDR3 is made up of 15 amino acids. Deletions cut 3 bases from V and 5 bases from J, with 14 bases between. Germline CDR1 and CDR2: SGHTA and FQGNSA. CDR3: CASSLIGVTNNEQFF. CDR3 bases: TGTGCCAGCAGCTTGATAGGAGTAACCAACAATGAGCAGTTCTTC.

As regards this clone: With only one base between it and a far larger clone, this is likely a read error. This sequence joins TRBV6-6 and TRBJ1-1, with a weak D call TRBD1 (5 bases). Germline V gives CDR1 MNHNY, CDR2 SVGAGI (reference sequence). V was trimmed by 6 bases and J by 1 base, leaving 12 bases between them. This CDR3 has 14 residues. Written as DNA, the CDR3 is TGTGCCAGCAGCCCATACAGGACGAACACTGAAGCTTTCTTT. It translates to CASSPYRTNTEAFF.

This sequence joins TRBV15 and TRBJ2-2; D might be TRBD1 (5 bases). CDR3 size: 16 residues. Looked up from germline, CDR1 is LNHNV and CDR2 is YYDKDF (reference sequence). The ends were cut back, 0 bases at V and 0 bases at J, with 8 bases in the middle. The CDR3 DNA reads as TGTGCCACCAGCAGAGAGACAGATTCGAACACCGGGGAGCTGTTTTTT. Its translation: CATSRETDSNTGELFF.

The J gene is TRBJ2-1, the V gene TRBV11-2; D is uncertain. Trimming pared 4 bases from V and 6 bases from J, leaving 22 bases between. The CDR3 extends over 17 amino acids. Germline V CDR1 and CDR2: SGHAT, FQNNGV. The CDR3 sequence is CASSSPSFTGPGNEQFF. CDR3 DNA: TGTGCCAGCAGCTCCCCCAGTTTCACCGGGCCGGGCAATGAGCAGTTCTTC.

Here the CDR3 DNA reads TGTGCCAGCAGCCCATCAACTAGGGTCACTGAAGCTTTCTTT. This encodes CASSPSTRVTEAFF. J is TRBJ1-1 and V is TRBV28; unclear D gene. The CDR3 covers 14 residues. CDR1 is MDHEN, CDR2 SYDVKM, per germline. Trimming removed 6 bases at V and 4 bases at J, with 15 bases between.

Worth noting for this clone: Germline is not matched at one junction end, which may reflect a read error. Other nucleotide sequences in the sample specify the same CDR3. This sequence joins TRBV2 and TRBJ1-5, with D possibly being TRBD1 (6 bases). Germline CDR1 is SNHLY and CDR2 is FYNNEI. This CDR3 is 16 amino acids long. As DNA, the CDR3 is TGTGCCGGCAGTGATGATGGGGGCTATAGCAATCAGCCCCAGCACTTT. Translation gives CAGSDDGGYSNQPQHF.

This chain links TRBV28 with TRBJ1-4; the D is unclear. Trimming removed 6 bases from V and 6 bases from J, with 11 bases in between. The CDR3 extends over 13 amino acids. Germline V gene sequence: CDR1 MDHEN, CDR2 SYDVKM. The CDR3 DNA reads as TGTGCCAGCAGAGCAGACCAGTATGAAAAACTGTTTTTT. It is translated as CASRADQYEKLFF. The full variable domain, with the rest looked up from reference TRBV28 and TRBJ1-4, is DVKVTQSSRYLVKRTGEKVFLECVQDMDHENMFWYRQDPGLGLRLIYFSYDVKMKEKGDIPEGYSVSREKKERFSLILESASTNQTSMYLCASRADQYEKLFFGSGTQLSVL.

This clone appeared a few times. V usage is TRBV27 and J usage is TRBJ1-1; no definite D call. CDR3 length equals 14 residues. Germline V gives CDR1 MNHEY, CDR2 SMNVEV (reference sequence). The germline V and J ends were trimmed by 3 bases and 3 bases, with 11 bases remaining between them. In DNA form, the CDR3 reads TGTGCCAGCAGTTTGACCCGGAGGCACACTGAAGCTTTCTTT. This translates into CASSLTRRHTEAFF.

The chain recombines TRBV25-1 with TRBJ2-3; D unclear. The germline V gene has CDR1 MGHDK and CDR2 SYGVNS. Trimming shortened V by 6 bases and J by 2 bases, and 15 bases separated the two germline ends. The CDR3 totals 15 residues. The CDR3 loop is CASSPSFRNTDTQYF. DNA for the CDR3: TGTGCCAGCAGCCCCAGCTTTAGGAACACAGATACGCAGTATTTT.

This clone has ten or more counts. A much larger clone lies a single base off, so this may be a read error. Other DNA sequences in the same sample also yield this CDR3. The chain combines TRBV6-5 with TRBJ1-1; weak D call: TRBD1 (6 bases). Between the trimmed V and J ends, which lost 0 bases and 4 bases, there was a span of 15 bases. This CDR3 has 16 residues. Germline CDR1 is MNHEY and CDR2 is SVGAGI. As DNA, the CDR3 is TGTGCCAGCAGTTACTCGCTACAGGGAGGGAGCACTGAAGCTTTCTTT. It encodes CASSYSLQGGSTEAFF.

The CDR3 sequence is CASSRTSGGYNEQFF. The CDR3 nucleotides are TGTGCCAGCAGCCGGACTAGCGGAGGCTACAATGAGCAGTTCTTC. J is TRBJ2-1 and V is TRBV7-9; 10 bases fit TRBD2. The V and J ends lost 5 bases and 3 bases, in that order; junction bases with no gene match: 4. Germline CDR1 is SEHNR and CDR2 is FQNEAQ (reference sequence). The CDR3 is 15 residues long.

The chain uses TRBV5-1 and TRBJ2-7; 12 bases agree with TRBD1. There are 15 residues in the CDR3. Germline CDR1 SGHRS, CDR2 YFSETQ. With V trimmed by 0 bases and J by 6 bases, 4 bases remained unmatched. This CDR3 reads CASSLDAGQGAEQYF. CDR3 nucleotide sequence: TGCGCCAGCAGCTTGGACGCGGGACAGGGGGCCGAGCAGTACTTC.

The CDR3 sequence: CASSQGRTRLSQETQYF. CDR3 coding DNA: TGTGCCAGCAGCCAAGGAAGGACGCGGCTATCCCAAGAGACCCAGTACTTC. The rearrangement uses TRBV4-2 and TRBJ2-5, with unresolved D. Germline assignment: CDR1 LGHNA and CDR2 YNFKEQ. This CDR3 is built from 17 residues. Trimming pared 1 base from V and 1 base from J, leaving 16 bases between.

This chain joins TRBV5-4 and TRBJ1-4; D unclear. This CDR3 contains 14 residues. The V end lost 5 bases, the J end lost 6 bases, and 14 bases lay between the germline ends. In germline, CDR1 is SGHNT, CDR2 YYREEE (reference sequence). The CDR3 spells CASSSEGGYEKLFF. CDR3 bases: TGTGCCAGCAGTTCAGAGGGAGGATATGAAAAACTGTTTTTT.